This T cell receptor beta chain was observed in a study of blood T cell repertoires in COVID-19. Study background: Researchers got acute and convalescent COVID-19 samples from the United States, Italy and Spain. PBMCs, B-cell-depleted T cells, or T cells were the source of the cDNA or gDNA that made up the material.

The CDR3 extends over 14 amino acids. Germline V CDR1 and CDR2: GTSNPN, SVGIG (reference sequence). V was clipped by 2 bases and J by 3 bases, with 11 bases between them. The protocol was immunoSEQ multiplex PCR, while the TCRdb copy is restricted to in-frame clones and leaves out a portion. Of hundreds of thousands of clones listed, just over 85% are singletons. This clonotype was obtained from a woman younger than 45 with active or convalescent COVID-19. Sequenced sample: peripheral blood. The J gene is TRBJ1-5, the V gene TRBV30; tentative D call: TRBD1 (6 bases). The CDR3 loop is CAWSSGTLNQPQHF. In DNA form, the CDR3 reads TGTGCCTGGAGTTCCGGGACACTCAATCAGCCCCAGCATTTT.